Following are 19 T cell receptor beta chains from one sample sequenced in a study of blood T cell repertoires in COVID-19. Here immunoSEQ multiplex PCR was the method, and the copy in TCRdb shows in-frame clones only, minus some. The sample records approximately 350,000 clones, 80% to 90% being singletons. The sample consisted of peripheral blood. These receptors were collected from a man aged 35-49 years with acute or convalescent COVID-19.

The chain combines TRBV18 with TRBJ2-1, with 9 bases fitting TRBD1. CDR1 and CDR2 from the germline V gene are KGHSH and LQKENI. This CDR3 has 14 residues. Trimming removed 6 bases from V and 4 bases from J; junction bases left unmatched: 4. In DNA form, the CDR3 reads TGTGCCAGCTCGGGACAGGGCGTTTACAATGAGCAGTTCTTC. Amino acids: CASSGQGVYNEQFF.

This rearrangement joins TRBV29-1 to TRBJ1-5, with TRBD1 matching 10 bases. CDR1 and CDR2 from the germline V gene are SQVTM and ANQGSEA. Trimming took 4 bases from V and 7 from J; bases not matched to a gene: 4. The CDR3 is 13 residues long. This chain's CDR3 is CSVGDRGKQPQHF. Written as DNA, the CDR3 is TGCAGCGTTGGGGACAGGGGAAAACAGCCCCAGCATTTT.

This chain joins TRBV19 and TRBJ2-1; 8 bases fit TRBD2. Germline-derived CDR1 and CDR2 are LNHDA and SQIVND (reference sequence). The CDR3 extends over 16 amino acids. The V gene end was trimmed by 6 bases and the J gene end by 0 bases; junction bases not matched to a gene: 7. The CDR3 sequence is CASSVLAGGSYNEQFF. The CDR3 nucleotides read TGTGCCAGTAGCGTGCTGGCGGGGGGCTCCTACAATGAGCAGTTCTTC.

This clone was seen a handful of times. The CDR3: CASSFQRQTEAFF. Written as DNA, the CDR3 is TGTGCCAGCAGCTTTCAGCGGCAAACTGAAGCTTTCTTT. The chain recombines TRBV11-2 with TRBJ1-1; D unresolved. In germline, CDR1 is SGHAT, CDR2 FQNNGV. V was shortened by 3 bases and J by 5 bases, with 10 bases between the two germline ends. The length of the CDR3 is 13 residues.

J is TRBJ2-7 and V is TRBV9; no clear D. V was clipped by 5 bases and J by 1 base, with 16 bases between them. CDR1 is SGDLS, CDR2 YYNGEE, per germline. The CDR3 spans 15 residues. The DNA for the CDR3 is TGTGCCAGCAGTCCAGAGGCGGCTGTATCCTACGAGCAGTACTTC. It is translated as CASSPEAAVSYEQYF.

The J gene is TRBJ2-2, the V gene TRBV7-9; 7 bases are a match to TRBD1. V was clipped by 0 bases and J by 0 bases; unmatched bases: 4. From germline, CDR1 is SEHNR and CDR2 FQNEAQ (reference sequence). This CDR3 spans 17 amino acids. The CDR3 DNA sequence: TGTGCCAGCAGCTTAGCTACCGGGACAGCGAACACCGGGGAGCTGTTTTTT. It codes for CASSLATGTANTGELFF.

The genes are TRBV7-2 and TRBJ1-1, with 7 nucleotides matching TRBD1. Germline V gene sequence: CDR1 SGHTA, CDR2 FQGNSA. Trimming at V came to 3 bases and at J to 4 bases, leaving 5 bases not matched to a gene. The CDR3 extends over 14 amino acids. The CDR3 sequence is CASSFRTGVTEAFF. CDR3 sequence (DNA): TGTGCCAGCAGCTTCCGGACAGGAGTCACTGAAGCTTTCTTT.

The gene calls are TRBV27 and TRBJ2-3, with D possibly TRBD2 on 5 matching bases. V was pared by 4 bases and J by 4 bases, with 6 bases between. Looked up from germline, CDR1 is MNHEY and CDR2 is SMNVEV (reference sequence). The length of the CDR3 is 12 residues. This chain's CDR3 is CASSYGADTQYF. The CDR3 DNA sequence: TGTGCCAGCAGTTACGGGGCAGATACGCAGTATTTT.

V usage is TRBV7-3 and J usage is TRBJ2-1; D not certain. The CDR3 extends over 15 amino acids. Germline CDR1 is SGHTA and CDR2 is FQGTGA. Trimming removed 1 base at V and 5 bases at J, with 12 bases between. The CDR3 protein is CASSLRPGAHNEQFF. The CDR3 DNA reads as TGTGCCAGCAGCTTAAGGCCCGGAGCCCACAATGAGCAGTTCTTC.

This clone has only a few counts. The chain has TRBV14 and TRBJ2-7; the match to TRBD1 covers 8 bases. CDR3 length equals 14 residues. J was trimmed by 2 bases and V by 5 bases; bases with no gene match: 5. Per germline, CDR1 SGHDN and CDR2 FVKESK. CDR3 region: CASSGPGQAYEQYF. CDR3 bases: TGTGCCAGCAGCGGACCGGGACAGGCCTACGAGCAGTACTTC.

The chain combines TRBV28 with TRBJ1-2, with TRBD1 identical over 7 bases. The CDR3 loop spans 15 amino acids. Trimming at V came to 4 bases and at J to 8 bases, leaving 13 bases not matched to a gene. The germline CDR1 and CDR2 sequences are MDHEN and SYDVKM. The CDR3 reads CASSWRGGAYGGYTF. The CDR3 DNA follows: TGTGCCAGCAGTTGGAGAGGGGGCGCCTATGGCGGCTACACCTTC.

The genes are TRBV4-2 and TRBJ1-2; D not resolved. Trimming pared 0 bases from V and 6 bases from J, leaving 8 bases between. This CDR3 spans 13 amino acids. Germline V gene sequence: CDR1 LGHNA, CDR2 YNFKEQ. CDR3 protein: CASSQEGGNGYTF. DNA of the CDR3: TGTGCCAGCAGCCAAGAAGGAGGGAATGGCTACACCTTC.

This clone came up once. The rearrangement joins TRBV9 to TRBJ1-1; 10 bases are a match to TRBD1. The germline V gene has CDR1 SGDLS and CDR2 YYNGEE. The trim removed 5 bases at V and 1 base at J, leaving 17 bases unmatched. CDR3 size: 19 residues. The CDR3 here is CASRDSGTGERSGNTEAFF. Here the CDR3 DNA reads TGTGCCAGCAGGGATTCCGGGACAGGGGAACGATCGGGGAACACTGAAGCTTTCTTT.

CDR3 residues: CASSQNGEQYF. Written as DNA, the CDR3 is TGTGCCAGCAGCCAAAACGGCGAGCAGTACTTC. The V call is TRBV3-1 (or the pseudogene TRBV3-2), the J call TRBJ2-7; no definite D call. Germline loops: CDR1 LGHDT, CDR2 YNNKEL (reference sequence). V lost 2 bases to trimming and J lost 6 bases, with 5 bases between them. The CDR3 loop spans 11 amino acids.

The chain couples TRBV7-8 to TRBJ1-2; 8 nucleotides match TRBD1. This CDR3 region has 16 residues. After removal of 0 bases from V and 4 bases from J, the junction contained 7 bases not matched to a gene. Germline V gives CDR1 SGHVS, CDR2 FQNEAQ. This chain's CDR3 is CASSLAQGAPSYGYTF. For the CDR3, the DNA is TGTGCCAGCAGCTTAGCGCAGGGGGCCCCCTCCTATGGCTACACCTTC.

The rearrangement uses TRBV24-1 and TRBJ1-1; D uncertain. This CDR3 has 13 amino acids. CDR1 is KGHDR and CDR2 is SFDVKD in the germline V gene. Trimming took off 3 bases at V and 1 base at J, with 5 bases between the two ends. This CDR3 reads CATSDPRNTEAFF. The CDR3, as DNA: TGTGCCACCAGTGATCCCAGGAACACTGAAGCTTTCTTT.

This sequence joins TRBV19 and TRBJ2-1; possible D gene TRBD1, 6 bases. The length of the CDR3 is 16 residues. CDR1 is LNHDA and CDR2 is SQIVND in the germline V gene (reference sequence). V lost 3 bases to trimming and J lost 0 bases, with 12 bases between them. The CDR3 is CASSIQGLSSYNEQFF. The CDR3 nucleotides read TGTGCCAGTAGTATCCAGGGGCTTAGCTCCTACAATGAGCAGTTCTTC.

The chain carries TRBV19 and TRBJ1-5; possibly TRBD1 for D (5 bases). Germline CDR1 LNHDA, CDR2 SQIVND (reference sequence). V lost 6 bases and J lost 1, with 13 bases in between. The CDR3 length is 15 residues. For the CDR3, the DNA is TGTGCCAGTAGGACCCAGGCAGGGAGCAATCAGCCCCAGCATTTT. This translates into CASRTQAGSNQPQHF.

The V and J genes are TRBV5-4 and TRBJ1-1; 7 bases are a match to TRBD1. CDR3 length equals 14 residues. CDR1 is SGHNT, CDR2 YYREEE, per germline (reference sequence). Losses at the gene ends were 4 bases for V and 4 bases for J; bases not matched to a gene: 7. The CDR3 region has the DNA TGTGCCAGCAGCCGTCGGGACAGCCTCACTGAAGCTTTCTTT. Its translation: CASSRRDSLTEAFF.